The 19 T cell receptor beta chains in this list originate from one sample, sequenced in a study of T cells in Graves' hyperthyroidism and ophthalmopathy. Authors of the study amplified TCR beta CDR3 regions from RNA transcripts. First-round RT-PCR with HTBI primers amplified the TCR CDR3 region. TCRdb fed the multiplex PCR reads into MiXCR, producing one record per CDR3 protein. The sample carries tens of thousands of distinct CDR3 sequences, approximately 50% recorded once. The sequenced sample was peripheral blood or thyroid tissue (not recorded which). The receptors shown here come from a man aged 18-30 years with Graves' hyperthyroidism.

This clonotype came up many times. The chain combines TRBV28 with TRBJ2-2; a possible D gene is TRBD1 (6 bases). V was clipped by 8 bases and J by 4 bases, with 17 bases between them. This CDR3 spans 15 amino acids. Looked up from germline, CDR1 is MDHEN and CDR2 is SYDVKM. CDR3 sequence reads: CASFPSKTGTGELFF. DNA for the CDR3: TGTGCCAGCTTTCCTAGCAAGACAGGCACCGGGGAGCTGTTTTTT. The variable domain in full, completed from reference TRBV28 and TRBJ2-2, reads DVKVTQSSRYLVKRTGEKVFLECVQDMDHENMFWYRQDPGLGLRLIYFSYDVKMKEKGDIPEGYSVSREKKERFSLILESASTNQTSMYLCASFPSKTGTGELFFGEGSRLTVL.

The chain couples TRBV4-3 to TRBJ2-7; D gene ambiguous. CDR3 length: 15 amino acids. V was shortened by 1 base and J by 0 bases, with 10 bases between the two germline ends. CDR1 LGHNA and CDR2 YSLEER come from the germline V gene. CDR3 residues: CASSQGQQSSYEQYF. The CDR3, as DNA: TGCGCCAGCAGCCAAGGCCAACAAAGCTCCTACGAGCAGTACTTC.

V and J are TRBV27 and TRBJ2-2; 9 bases fit TRBD1. The germline CDR1 and CDR2 sequences are MNHEY and SMNVEV (reference sequence). The CDR3 length is 14 residues. Trimming cost V 6 bases and J 7 bases; bases outside gene matches: 6. For the CDR3, the DNA is TGTGCCAGCAGATTACAGGGGGCCATCGGGGAGCTGTTTTTT. Its translation: CASRLQGAIGELFF.

This sequence joins TRBV19 and TRBJ2-2, with TRBD2 matching 7 bases. This CDR3 has 14 amino acids. Germline CDR1 and CDR2: LNHDA and SQIVND (reference sequence). V was clipped by 7 bases and J by 2 bases; unmatched bases: 4. DNA for the CDR3: TGTGCCAGTAAGGGAGGGCGCAACACCGGGGAGCTGTTTTTT. It encodes CASKGGRNTGELFF.

The chain recombines TRBV20-1 with TRBJ2-7; TRBD2 agrees at 9 bases. The CDR3 sequence is 12 residues long. The V gene's germline CDR1 is DFQATT and CDR2 SNEGSKA (reference sequence). CDR3 in amino acids: CSPQRGAYEQYF. The DNA of the CDR3 is TGCAGCCCCCAGCGGGGGGCCTACGAGCAGTACTTC.

V and J are TRBV28 and TRBJ1-6; D is unclear. The CDR3 covers 14 residues. The V gene's germline CDR1 is MDHEN and CDR2 SYDVKM. The ends were cut back, 2 bases at V and 8 bases at J, with 10 bases in the middle. CDR3 sequence: CASSLGLAYSPLHF. CDR3 coding DNA: TGTGCCAGCAGTTTAGGGCTCGCTTATTCACCCCTCCACTTT.

This clonotype was seen just once. This chain uses TRBV6-5 with TRBJ2-7; D possibly corresponds to TRBD2 (6 bases). Germline loops: CDR1 MNHEY, CDR2 SVGAGI. CDR3 length: 14 amino acids. Between the trimmed V and J ends, which lost 4 bases and 2 bases, there was a span of 12 bases. The CDR3 DNA follows: TGTGCCAGCAGTTTCTACGGGGGACCCTACGAGCAGTACTTC. This gives the protein CASSFYGGPYEQYF.

V and J are TRBV7-2 and TRBJ2-7, with 14 bases that match TRBD2. V lost 5 bases, J lost 2 bases, and 2 bases stayed unmatched. CDR1 and CDR2 from the germline V gene are SGHTA and FQGNSA. The CDR3 contains 15 residues. The CDR3 reads CASSMTSGRAYEQYF. In DNA, the CDR3 is TGTGCCAGCAGCATGACTAGCGGGAGGGCCTACGAGCAGTACTTC.

Comment on this clonotype: An end of the junction differs from the germline gene, which may be a read error. The V and J genes are TRBV29-1 and TRBJ1-1, with D unclear. The V gene's germline CDR1 is SQVTM and CDR2 ANQGSEA. This CDR3 comprises 13 residues. CDR3 bases: TGCAGCGTTCTCGGGCCATCGAACACTGAAGCTCTCTTT. Its protein is CSVLGPSNTEALF.

This clonotype appeared many times. This chain uses TRBV28 with TRBJ2-7; a weak D match, TRBD1 (5 bases). The CDR3 totals 14 residues. Trimming cost V 5 bases and J 3 bases, with 14 bases left between them. The germline V gene has CDR1 MDHEN and CDR2 SYDVKM. CDR3 region: CASSPTRAYYEQYF. In DNA, the CDR3 is TGTGCCAGCAGTCCGACCAGGGCATACTACGAGCAGTACTTC.

The rearrangement joins TRBV11-2 to TRBJ1-5; no clear D gene. There are 11 residues in the CDR3. The germline gives CDR1 SGHAT, CDR2 FQNNGV. V dropped 8 bases and J dropped 4 bases, with 6 bases sitting between them. The CDR3 region has the DNA TGTGCCAGCTTAGGGAATCAGCCCCAGCATTTT. Encoded protein: CASLGNQPQHF.

This clonotype was counted between two and nine times. The chain employs TRBV7-6 and TRBJ2-1; D may be TRBD2 (6 bases). Per germline, CDR1 SGHVS and CDR2 FNYEAQ. The CDR3 is made up of 13 amino acids. V was cut by 5 bases and J by 5 bases, with 10 bases left in between. CDR3 sequence (DNA): TGTGCCAGCAGCCCGGGACTCAACAATGAGCAGTTCTTC. It is translated as CASSPGLNNEQFF. The full variable domain, its missing parts supplied by reference TRBV7-6 and TRBJ2-1, is GAGVSQSPRYKVTKRGQDVALRCDPISGHVSLYWYRQALGQGPEFLTYFNYEAQQDKSGLPNDRFSAERPEGSISTLTIQRTEQRDSAMYRCASSPGLNNEQFFGPGTRLTVL.

This clonotype showed up many times. V gene TRBV4-1 combines with J gene TRBJ1-5; D is undetermined. V lost 5 bases and J lost 3, with 11 bases in between. CDR3 length: 14 amino acids. Germline V gene data show CDR1 as MGHRA and CDR2 as YSYEKL. The CDR3: CASSDYGLNQPQHF. In DNA form, the CDR3 reads TGCGCCAGCAGCGATTACGGACTCAATCAGCCCCAGCATTTT.

In this sample, this clonotype turned up many times. The chain carries TRBV7-8 and TRBJ2-5; D may be TRBD1 (6 bases). The CDR3 loop spans 11 amino acids. Deletions cut 7 bases from V and 11 bases from J, with 14 bases between. Germline V CDR1 and CDR2: SGHVS, FQNEAQ. CDR3 region: CASIEGRGQYF. The CDR3 DNA reads TGTGCCAGCATCGAAGGAAGGGGGCAGTACTTC.

V is TRBV19 and J is TRBJ1-1, with D uncertain. Germline CDR1 LNHDA, CDR2 SQIVND (reference sequence). There are 12 residues in the CDR3. The V end lost 3 bases, the J end lost 8 bases, and 10 bases lay between the germline ends. In DNA form, the CDR3 reads TGTGCCAGTAGTATCGGAGATATAGAAGCTTTCTTT. It specifies CASSIGDIEAFF.

The rearrangement links TRBV24-1 to TRBJ2-5, with a weak D call TRBD2 (6 bases). This CDR3 comprises 15 residues. Trimming left V 5 bases short and J 4 bases short, with 16 bases between. CDR1 KGHDR and CDR2 SFDVKD come from the germline V gene. CDR3 in amino acids: CATSGAGTVGETQYF. CDR3 DNA sequence: TGTGCCACCAGTGGGGCCGGGACTGTAGGAGAGACCCAGTACTTC.

This clonotype has at least ten counts. The chain joins TRBV12-3 or TRBV12-4 to TRBJ1-1, with D unresolved. Trimming shortened V by 5 bases and J by 12 bases, and 16 bases separated the two germline ends. The CDR3 has 12 residues. The CDR3 is CASSLTNAASFF. In DNA, the CDR3 is TGTGCCAGCAGTCTGACCAACGCGGCCTCTTTCTTT.

The chain joins TRBV15 to TRBJ1-6; the D gene is possibly TRBD1 (6 bases). Trimming took off 0 bases at V and 10 bases at J, with 13 bases between the two ends. Germline CDR1 reads LNHNV; CDR2 reads YYDKDF (reference sequence). The CDR3 loop spans 15 amino acids. The CDR3 is CATSRDPGVGSPLHF. CDR3 nucleotide sequence: TGTGCCACCAGCAGAGATCCAGGGGTAGGGTCACCCCTCCACTTT.

The V call is TRBV20-1, the J call TRBJ2-7; tentatively, D is TRBD2 (6 bases). CDR1 DFQATT and CDR2 SNEGSKA come from the germline V gene (reference sequence). V dropped 4 bases and J dropped 3 bases, with 10 bases sitting between them. The CDR3 totals 12 residues. The CDR3 spells CSAKGRHYEQYF. The CDR3 DNA follows: TGCAGTGCTAAGGGGAGGCACTACGAGCAGTACTTC.